The next 18 T cell receptor beta chains were all read from a single sample in a study of cytomegalovirus exposure and HLA in healthy donors. PCR was performed using 60 Vbeta and 13 Jbeta primers. TCRdb keeps only in-frame clones here, not all; method: immunoSEQ multiplex PCR. Of roughly 100,000 clones detected, less than 85% appear once; the ten largest clones hold about 7.5%. The specimen sequenced was PBMCs. The origin of the receptors is a man aged 40-49 years in good health and CMV-seropositive.

CDR3 nucleotides: TGTGCCAGCAGCGCCCTTCCGACAGGGCCTCGGGGCGAGCAGTACTTC. This encodes CASSALPTGPRGEQYF. The rearrangement joins TRBV9 to TRBJ2-7; 7 bases are shared with TRBD1. Germline V gene lookup returns CDR1 SGDLS and CDR2 YYNGEE. The CDR3 spans 16 residues. Trimming cost V 3 bases and J 6 bases; bases outside gene matches: 15.

This clone was found a few times. This sequence joins TRBV7-2 and TRBJ2-7, with D maybe TRBD2 (5 bases). CDR1 and CDR2 (germline): SGHTA, FQGNSA. V dropped 5 bases and J dropped 6 bases, with 11 bases sitting between them. The CDR3 is 12 residues long. DNA for the CDR3: TGTGCCAGCAGCCCCGGACGGGGCGAGCAGTACTTC. Translation gives CASSPGRGEQYF. Based on the CDR3 plus reference TRBV7-2 and TRBJ2-7, the full variable domain is GAGVSQSPSNKVTEKGKDVELRCDPISGHTALYWYRQSLGQGLEFLIYFQGNSAPDKSGLPSDRFSAERTGGSVSTLTIQRTQQEDSAVYLCASSPGRGEQYFGPGTRLTVT.

The rearrangement uses TRBV7-8 and TRBJ2-5; 9 positions agree with TRBD1. Germline CDR1 reads SGHVS; CDR2 reads FQNEAQ. With 5 bases clipped from V and 5 bases from J, the junction kept 12 bases outside the gene matches. This CDR3 comprises 16 residues. The CDR3 coding sequence is TGTGCCAGCAGCGTAGAAATAGGGACAGGGAAGGAGACCCAGTACTTC. It yields the protein CASSVEIGTGKETQYF.

The chain combines TRBV7-2 with TRBJ2-7; maybe TRBD2 (6 bases). CDR1 is SGHTA and CDR2 is FQGNSA in the germline V gene. The CDR3 is 14 residues long. V gave up 5 bases and J gave up 11 bases, with 22 bases separating them. The CDR3 here is CASSPSRDSSQEYF. DNA for the CDR3: TGTGCCAGCAGCCCCTCTCGGGACTCCTCCCAGGAGTACTTC.

The V call is TRBV5-4, the J call TRBJ2-7; possible D gene TRBD2, 5 bases. This CDR3 region has 13 residues. Per germline, CDR1 SGHNT and CDR2 YYREEE (reference sequence). The V gene lost 0 bases and the J gene lost 3 bases, with 7 bases spanning the gap. The DNA for the CDR3 is TGTGCCAGCAGCTTGGGGAGCGGCTACGAGCAGTACTTC. Translated: CASSLGSGYEQYF.

This clone has only a few counts. V is TRBV9 and J is TRBJ2-2, with D perhaps matching TRBD2 (5 bases). V was shortened by 0 bases and J by 6 bases, with 12 bases between the two germline ends. This CDR3 region has 15 residues. Germline lookup yields CDR1 SGDLS and CDR2 YYNGEE. The CDR3 reads CASSVVGGWPGELFF. The DNA for the CDR3 is TGTGCCAGCAGCGTAGTCGGAGGTTGGCCCGGGGAGCTGTTTTTT. Complete variable domain (other parts from reference TRBV9 and TRBJ2-2): DSGVTQTPKHLITATGQRVTLRCSPRSGDLSVYWYQQSLDQGLQFLIQYYNGEERAKGNILERFSAQQFPDLHSELNLSSLELGDSALYFCASSVVGGWPGELFFGEGSRLTVL.

The chain has TRBV28 and TRBJ1-4, with 7 nucleotides matching TRBD1. CDR1 and CDR2 (germline): MDHEN, SYDVKM. This CDR3 contains 13 residues. The J segment lost 5 bases and the V segment lost 7 bases, leaving 4 bases of the junction unmatched. The CDR3 region has the DNA TGTGCCAGCAAGAGGGGGCAGAATGAAAAACTGTTTTTT. It encodes CASKRGQNEKLFF.

The chain has TRBV11-3 and TRBJ2-2; no clear D gene. The V end lost 2 bases, the J end lost 6 bases, and 10 bases lay between the germline ends. Germline CDR1 reads SGHNT; CDR2 reads YENEEA. The CDR3 is 14 amino acids. In DNA, the CDR3 is TGTGCCAGCAGCTTATTTGTCGAGGCCGGGGAGCTGTTTTTT. Its translation is CASSLFVEAGELFF.

The CDR3 DNA is TGTGCCAGCAGGACCGACAGGGGGGGTCAGCCCCAGCATTTT. Translating it yields CASRTDRGGQPQHF. This chain uses TRBV28 with TRBJ1-5; TRBD1 agrees at 9 bases. V lost 6 bases to trimming and J lost 6 bases; unmatched junction nucleotides: 6. This CDR3 spans 14 amino acids. Germline V lookup: CDR1 MDHEN, CDR2 SYDVKM.

The chain is built from TRBV7-6 and TRBJ2-5; 13 nucleotides agree with TRBD2. V was pared by 1 base and J by 0 bases, with 5 bases of the junction left unmatched. The CDR3 runs 18 residues. CDR1 is SGHVS, CDR2 FNYEAQ, per germline. The CDR3 here is CASSLGTSGSIYQETQYF. CDR3 bases: TGTGCCAGCAGCTTAGGGACTAGCGGGAGCATCTACCAAGAGACCCAGTACTTC.

V is TRBV27 and J is TRBJ2-3; 10 bases agree with TRBD1. Germline values: CDR1 MNHEY, CDR2 SMNVEV (reference sequence). The J segment lost 2 bases and the V segment lost 4 bases, leaving 3 bases of the junction unmatched. The CDR3 is 15 amino acids. CDR3 nucleotides: TGTGCCAGCAGTTCGGGACAGGGGCACACAGATACGCAGTATTTT. This encodes CASSSGQGHTDTQYF.

V usage is TRBV30 and J usage is TRBJ2-1, with 7 bases that match TRBD2. CDR3 length equals 14 residues. Germline V CDR1 and CDR2: GTSNPN, SVGIG (reference sequence). The ends lost 4 bases at V and 4 bases at J; junction bases unmatched: 7. The CDR3, as DNA: TGTGCCTGGAAAGCGGGGAGGGGATACAATGAGCAGTTCTTC. Its translation is CAWKAGRGYNEQFF.

The V gene is TRBV2, the J gene TRBJ2-1; 9 bases align to TRBD2. Germline CDR1 SNHLY, CDR2 FYNNEI. J was trimmed by 4 bases and V by 8 bases; bases with no gene match: 9. The CDR3 sequence is 15 residues long. This CDR3 is CASSGGRGPYNEQFF. Written as DNA, the CDR3 is TGTGCCAGCTCGGGCGGGAGGGGCCCTTACAATGAGCAGTTCTTC.

The V and J genes are TRBV10-2 and TRBJ2-1; 12 bases map to TRBD2. CDR1 is WSHSY, CDR2 SAAADI, per germline. The ends lost 6 bases at V and 3 bases at J; junction bases unmatched: 9. This CDR3 region has 17 residues. CDR3 in DNA: TGCGCCAGCAGCGCTAGCGGGGGGGGTTTTTTCTACAATGAGCAGTTCTTC. As protein: CASSASGGGFFYNEQFF.

The genes are TRBV6-6 and TRBJ1-2; D not certain. Trimming took off 10 bases at V and 7 bases at J, with 16 bases between the two ends. Germline CDR1 is MNHNY and CDR2 is SVGAGI (reference sequence). This CDR3 region has 12 residues. The CDR3 DNA is TGTGCCATCTCACTTACCGGAGGTGGCTACACCTTC. Protein sequence: CAISLTGGGYTF.

A few counts support this clone. The V call is TRBV5-1, the J call TRBJ2-1, with 8 bases matching TRBD2. V gave up 0 bases and J gave up 5 bases; unmatched junction bases: 4. This CDR3 comprises 15 residues. CDR1 is SGHRS and CDR2 is YFSETQ in the germline V gene. This chain's CDR3 is CASSLVTSANNEQFF. CDR3 bases: TGCGCCAGCAGCTTGGTGACTAGCGCTAACAATGAGCAGTTCTTC.

This clone was detected only a few times. For the CDR3, the DNA is TGTGCCAGCAGCTTAGCAGGAGCCTACGAGCAGTACTTC. This translates into CASSLAGAYEQYF. The chain is built from TRBV7-6 and TRBJ2-7; no clear D gene. The CDR3 has 13 amino acids. Germline V gene lookup returns CDR1 SGHVS and CDR2 FNYEAQ. The germline V and J ends were trimmed by 0 bases and 2 bases, with 5 bases remaining between them.

V usage is TRBV18 and J usage is TRBJ2-3; 7 bases match TRBD1. This CDR3 comprises 16 residues. V lost 3 bases, J lost 0 bases, and 6 bases stayed unmatched. Germline V gene data show CDR1 as KGHSH and CDR2 as LQKENI. The CDR3 nucleotides are TGTGCCAGCTCACCGGACAGGAATCCTAGCACAGATACGCAGTATTTT. This codes for CASSPDRNPSTDTQYF.